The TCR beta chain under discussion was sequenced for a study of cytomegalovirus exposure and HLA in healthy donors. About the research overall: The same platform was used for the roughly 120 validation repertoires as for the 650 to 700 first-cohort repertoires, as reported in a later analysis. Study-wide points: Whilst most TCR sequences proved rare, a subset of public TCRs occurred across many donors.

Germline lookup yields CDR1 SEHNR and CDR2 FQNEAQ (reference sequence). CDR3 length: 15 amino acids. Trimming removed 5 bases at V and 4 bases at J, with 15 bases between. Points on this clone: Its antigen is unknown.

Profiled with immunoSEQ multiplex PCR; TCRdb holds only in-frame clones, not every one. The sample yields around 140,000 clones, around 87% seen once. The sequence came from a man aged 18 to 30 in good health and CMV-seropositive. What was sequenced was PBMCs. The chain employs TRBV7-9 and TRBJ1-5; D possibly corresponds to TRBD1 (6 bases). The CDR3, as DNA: TGTGCCAGCAGCCCCATCACAGGGCCAAATCAGCCCCAGCATTTT. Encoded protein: CASSPITGPNQPQHF.